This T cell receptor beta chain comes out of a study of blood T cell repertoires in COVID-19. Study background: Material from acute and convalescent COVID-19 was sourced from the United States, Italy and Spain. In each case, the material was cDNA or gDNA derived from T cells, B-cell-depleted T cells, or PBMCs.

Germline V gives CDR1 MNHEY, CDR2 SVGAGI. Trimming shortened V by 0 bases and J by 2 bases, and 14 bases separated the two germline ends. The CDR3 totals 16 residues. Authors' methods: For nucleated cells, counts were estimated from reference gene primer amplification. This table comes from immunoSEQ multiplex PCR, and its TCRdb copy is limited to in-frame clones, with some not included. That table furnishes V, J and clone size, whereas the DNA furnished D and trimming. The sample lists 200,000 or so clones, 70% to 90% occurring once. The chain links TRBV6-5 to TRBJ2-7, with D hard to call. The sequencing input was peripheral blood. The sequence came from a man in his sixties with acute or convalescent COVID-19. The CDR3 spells CASSYSRTAGPYEQYF. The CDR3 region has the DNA TGTGCCAGCAGTTACTCCCGAACAGCCGGCCCCTACGAGCAGTACTTC.